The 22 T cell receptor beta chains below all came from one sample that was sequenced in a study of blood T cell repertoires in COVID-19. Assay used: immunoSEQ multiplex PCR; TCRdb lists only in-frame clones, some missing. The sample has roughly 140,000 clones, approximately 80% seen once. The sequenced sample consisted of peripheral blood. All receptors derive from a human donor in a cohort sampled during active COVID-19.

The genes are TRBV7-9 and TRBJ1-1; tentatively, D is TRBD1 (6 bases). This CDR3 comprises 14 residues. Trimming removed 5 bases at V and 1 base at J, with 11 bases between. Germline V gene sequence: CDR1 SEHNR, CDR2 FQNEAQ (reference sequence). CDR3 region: CASSPRGSNTEAFF. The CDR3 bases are TGTGCCAGCAGCCCGAGGGGGTCGAACACTGAAGCTTTCTTT.

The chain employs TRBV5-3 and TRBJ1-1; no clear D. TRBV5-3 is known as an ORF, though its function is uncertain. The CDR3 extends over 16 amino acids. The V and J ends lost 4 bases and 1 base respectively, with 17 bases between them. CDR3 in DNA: TGTGCCAGAAGCCCCGGGGATTCAGTCCCGAACACTGAAGCTTTCTTT. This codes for CARSPGDSVPNTEAFF.

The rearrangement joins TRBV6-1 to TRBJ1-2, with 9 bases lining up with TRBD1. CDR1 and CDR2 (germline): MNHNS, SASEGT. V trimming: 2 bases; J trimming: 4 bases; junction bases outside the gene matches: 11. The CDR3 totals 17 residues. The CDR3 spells CASSEIGTGKASYGYTF. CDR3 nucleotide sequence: TGTGCCAGCAGTGAAATCGGGACAGGGAAGGCGTCCTATGGCTACACCTTC.

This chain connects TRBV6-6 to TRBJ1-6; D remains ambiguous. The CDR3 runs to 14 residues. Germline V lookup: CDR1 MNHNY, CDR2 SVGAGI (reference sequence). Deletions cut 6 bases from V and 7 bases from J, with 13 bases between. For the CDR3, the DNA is TGTGCCAGCAGGGACTTGGACGGGAATTCACCCCTCCACTTT. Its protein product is CASRDLDGNSPLHF.

CDR3 nucleotide sequence: TGTGCCTGGACATCGTCTTTCAGCTCCTATAATTCACCCCTCCACTTT. It encodes CAWTSSFSSYNSPLHF. The chain couples TRBV30 to TRBJ1-6; D unresolved. CDR1 and CDR2 from the germline V gene are GTSNPN and SVGIG (reference sequence). V was trimmed by 4 bases and J by 0 bases, leaving 13 bases between them. This CDR3 region has 16 residues.

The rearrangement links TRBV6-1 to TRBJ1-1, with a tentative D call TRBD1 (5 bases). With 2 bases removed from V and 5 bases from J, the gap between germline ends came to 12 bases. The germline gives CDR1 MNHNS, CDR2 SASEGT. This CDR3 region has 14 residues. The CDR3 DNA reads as TGTGCCAGCAGTGAACCGGGCAGGGTTACTGAAGCTTTCTTT. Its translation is CASSEPGRVTEAFF.

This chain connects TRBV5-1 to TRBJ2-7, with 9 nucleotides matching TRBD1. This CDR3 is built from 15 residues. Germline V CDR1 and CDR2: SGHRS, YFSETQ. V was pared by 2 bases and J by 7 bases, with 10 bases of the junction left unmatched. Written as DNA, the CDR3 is TGCGCCAGCAGCTTTCGATACAGGGGGCAACAAGAGCAGTACTTC. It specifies CASSFRYRGQQEQYF.

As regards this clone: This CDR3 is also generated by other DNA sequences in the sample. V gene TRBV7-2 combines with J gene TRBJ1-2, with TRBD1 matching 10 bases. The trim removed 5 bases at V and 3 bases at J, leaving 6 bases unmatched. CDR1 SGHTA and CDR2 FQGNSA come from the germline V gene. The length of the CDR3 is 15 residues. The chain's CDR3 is CASSPRQGAYYGYTF. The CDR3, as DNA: TGTGCCAGCAGCCCCCGACAGGGGGCCTACTATGGCTACACCTTC.

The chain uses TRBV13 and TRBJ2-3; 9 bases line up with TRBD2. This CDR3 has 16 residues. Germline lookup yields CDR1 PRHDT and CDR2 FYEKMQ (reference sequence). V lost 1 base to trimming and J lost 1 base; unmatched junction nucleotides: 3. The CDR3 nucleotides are TGTGCCAGCAGCTTAGAGCGGGGGGCCCGCACAGATACGCAGTATTTT. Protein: CASSLERGARTDTQYF.

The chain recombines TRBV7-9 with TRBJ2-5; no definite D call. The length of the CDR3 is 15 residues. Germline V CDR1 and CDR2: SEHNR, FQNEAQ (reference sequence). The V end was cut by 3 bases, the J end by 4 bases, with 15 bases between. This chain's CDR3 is CASSFPAIGSETQYF. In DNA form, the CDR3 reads TGTGCCAGCAGCTTCCCTGCGATCGGTTCAGAGACCCAGTACTTC.

The CDR3 nucleotides are TGTGCCAGCAGTCCAATTAGCGGGGGCCTTTACAATGAGCAGTTCTTC. Its protein is CASSPISGGLYNEQFF. This rearrangement joins TRBV7-6 to TRBJ2-1; 9 positions agree with TRBD2. CDR3 length: 16 amino acids. Germline loops: CDR1 SGHVS, CDR2 FNYEAQ. After removal of 6 bases from V and 4 bases from J, the junction contained 10 bases not matched to a gene.

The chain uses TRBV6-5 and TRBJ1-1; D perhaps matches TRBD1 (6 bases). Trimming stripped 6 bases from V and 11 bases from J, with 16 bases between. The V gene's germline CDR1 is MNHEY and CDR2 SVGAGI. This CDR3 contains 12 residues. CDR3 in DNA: TGTGCCAGCAGCCTGGACAGAGAGAAGGCTTTCTTT. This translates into CASSLDREKAFF.

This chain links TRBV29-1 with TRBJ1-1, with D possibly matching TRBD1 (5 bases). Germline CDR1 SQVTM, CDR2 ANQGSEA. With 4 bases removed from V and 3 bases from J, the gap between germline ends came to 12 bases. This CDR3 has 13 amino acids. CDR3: CSVVPRGDTEAFF. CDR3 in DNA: TGCAGCGTTGTACCCCGGGGGGACACTGAAGCTTTCTTT.

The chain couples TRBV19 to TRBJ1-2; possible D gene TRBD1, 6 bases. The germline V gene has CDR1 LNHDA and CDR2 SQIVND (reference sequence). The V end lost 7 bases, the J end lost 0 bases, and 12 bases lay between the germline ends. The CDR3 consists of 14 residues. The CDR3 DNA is TGTGCCAGTATCCCGGACAGCTCTAACTATGGCTACACCTTC. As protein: CASIPDSSNYGYTF.

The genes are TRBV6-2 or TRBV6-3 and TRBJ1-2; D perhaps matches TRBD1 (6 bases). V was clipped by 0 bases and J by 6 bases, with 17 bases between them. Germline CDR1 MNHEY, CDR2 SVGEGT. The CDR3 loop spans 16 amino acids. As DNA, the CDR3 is TGTGCCAGCAGTTACTCTCGACGCGGGCAGGGGAATGGCTACACCTTC. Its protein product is CASSYSRRGQGNGYTF.

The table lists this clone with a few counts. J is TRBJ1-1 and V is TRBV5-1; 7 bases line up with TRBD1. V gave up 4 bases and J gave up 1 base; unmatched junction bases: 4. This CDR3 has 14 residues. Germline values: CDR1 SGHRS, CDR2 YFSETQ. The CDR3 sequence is CASSRDRTNTEAFF. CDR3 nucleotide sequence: TGCGCCAGCAGCCGGGACAGAACGAACACTGAAGCTTTCTTT.

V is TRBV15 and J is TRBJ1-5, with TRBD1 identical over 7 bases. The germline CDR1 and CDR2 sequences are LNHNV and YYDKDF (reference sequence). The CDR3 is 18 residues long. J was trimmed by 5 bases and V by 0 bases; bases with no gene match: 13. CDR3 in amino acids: CATSRDPSSTGEDQPQHF. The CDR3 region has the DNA TGTGCCACCAGCAGAGATCCCAGCTCCACAGGGGAGGATCAGCCCCAGCATTTT.

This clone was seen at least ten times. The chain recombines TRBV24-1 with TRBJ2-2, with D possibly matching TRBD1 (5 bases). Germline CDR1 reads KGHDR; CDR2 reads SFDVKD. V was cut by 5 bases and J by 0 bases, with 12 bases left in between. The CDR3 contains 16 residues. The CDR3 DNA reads TGTGCCACCAGTGGCCCGACAGCCGCGAACACCGGGGAGCTGTTTTTT. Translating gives CATSGPTAANTGELFF.

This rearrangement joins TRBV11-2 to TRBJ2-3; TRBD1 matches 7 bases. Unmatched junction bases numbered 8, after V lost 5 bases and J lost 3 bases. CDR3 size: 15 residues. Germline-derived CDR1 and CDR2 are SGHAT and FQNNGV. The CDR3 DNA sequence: TGTGCCAGCAGCCCCCCAGGGGGTAGGACAGATACGCAGTATTTT. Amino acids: CASSPPGGRTDTQYF. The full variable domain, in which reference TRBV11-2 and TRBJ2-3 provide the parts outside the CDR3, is EAGVAQSPRYKIIEKRQSVAFWCNPISGHATLYWYQQILGQGPKLLIQFQNNGVVDDSQLPKDRFSAERLKGVDSTLKIQPAKLEDSAVYLCASSPPGGRTDTQYFGPGTRLTVL.

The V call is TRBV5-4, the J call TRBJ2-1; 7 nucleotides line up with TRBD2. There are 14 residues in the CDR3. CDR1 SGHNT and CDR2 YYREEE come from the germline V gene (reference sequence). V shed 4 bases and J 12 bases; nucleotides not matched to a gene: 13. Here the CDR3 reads CASSLPGLLLRQFF. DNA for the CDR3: TGTGCCAGCAGCCTTCCGGGACTACTTCTGAGGCAGTTCTTC.

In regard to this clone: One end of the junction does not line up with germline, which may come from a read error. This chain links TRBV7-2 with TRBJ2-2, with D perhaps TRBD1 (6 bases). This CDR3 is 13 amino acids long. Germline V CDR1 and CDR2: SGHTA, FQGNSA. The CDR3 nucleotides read TGTGCCAGCAGCAAGAGGGACACCGCGGAGCTGTTTTTT. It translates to CASSKRDTAELFF.

The CDR3 spells CASSLYDSNSPLHF. The CDR3 DNA reads TGTGCCAGCAGCTTGTATGACAGTAATTCACCCCTCCACTTT. The chain combines TRBV7-2 with TRBJ1-6; possibly TRBD1 for D (5 bases). V was clipped by 3 bases and J by 6 bases, with 9 bases between them. CDR1 SGHTA and CDR2 FQGNSA come from the germline V gene. This CDR3 has 14 amino acids.